This TCR beta chain was recorded in a study of blood T cell repertoires in COVID-19. Study details: Material from acute and convalescent COVID-19 was sourced from the United States, Italy and Spain.

Study processing details: Counts of nucleated cells, estimated from reference gene primer amplification, were obtained. Assay: immunoSEQ multiplex PCR; the TCRdb copy retains only in-frame clones and omits some. V, J and clone size are those of that table, while D and trimming were read from the DNA. The data show about 190,000 clones, 83% seen once. This CDR3 region has 15 residues. V lost 4 bases and J lost 3, with 15 bases in between. The germline V gene has CDR1 SGHTA and CDR2 FQGNSA. This clone was observed a few times. Sequenced: peripheral blood. The receptor comes from a middle-aged woman with acute or convalescent COVID-19. The J gene is TRBJ2-5, the V gene TRBV7-2, with TRBD2 as a possible D gene (6 bases). The CDR3 region has the DNA TGTGCCAGCAGCTCCGCTAGCACGGGAGAAGAGACCCAGTACTTC. It codes for CASSSASTGEETQYF.